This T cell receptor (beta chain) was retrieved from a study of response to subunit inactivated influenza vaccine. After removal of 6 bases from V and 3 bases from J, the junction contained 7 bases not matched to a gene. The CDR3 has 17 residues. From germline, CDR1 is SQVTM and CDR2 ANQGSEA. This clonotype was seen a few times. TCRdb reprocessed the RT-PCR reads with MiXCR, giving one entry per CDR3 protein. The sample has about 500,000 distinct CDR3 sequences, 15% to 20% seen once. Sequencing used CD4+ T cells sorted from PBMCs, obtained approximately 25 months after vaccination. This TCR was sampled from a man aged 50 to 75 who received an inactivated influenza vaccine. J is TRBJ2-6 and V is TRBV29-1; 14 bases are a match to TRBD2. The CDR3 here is CSVGGLAGVGGANVLTF. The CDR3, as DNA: TGCAGCGTGGGGGGACTAGCGGGAGTCGGTGGGGCCAACGTCCTGACTTTC.